The next 8 T cell receptor beta chains were all read from a single sample in a study of cytomegalovirus exposure and HLA in healthy donors. PCR used 60 Vbeta primers and 13 Jbeta primers. Profiled with immunoSEQ multiplex PCR; TCRdb holds only in-frame clones, not every one. In the table there are fewer than 110,000 clones, about 72% of which are singletons. Sequences were obtained from PBMCs. Every receptor here comes from a man aged 18 to 29 in good health and CMV-seronegative.

This clone was observed once. The chain joins TRBV27 to TRBJ2-1, with 7 positions matching TRBD1. The V gene end was trimmed by 5 bases and the J gene end by 0 bases; junction bases not matched to a gene: 4. Looked up from germline, CDR1 is MNHEY and CDR2 is SMNVEV (reference sequence). This CDR3 contains 15 residues. This CDR3 reads CASSVDRASYNEQFF. The CDR3 DNA reads as TGTGCCAGCAGTGTCGACAGGGCCTCCTACAATGAGCAGTTCTTC.

The chain recombines TRBV9 with TRBJ2-1, with 10 nucleotides matching TRBD2. Trimming cost V 2 bases and J 3 bases; bases outside gene matches: 5. Germline lookup yields CDR1 SGDLS and CDR2 YYNGEE. CDR3 size: 16 residues. CDR3 protein: CASSVGSGGVYNEQFF. CDR3 DNA: TGTGCCAGCAGCGTTGGGAGCGGGGGGGTCTACAATGAGCAGTTCTTC.

In DNA, the CDR3 is TGTGCCAGCAGTGCGTGGGGGCTGGCGTCTCTCGGGGAGCTGTTTTTT. This translates into CASSAWGLASLGELFF. The V and J genes are TRBV6-1 and TRBJ2-2; D is perhaps TRBD1 (6 bases). The germline CDR1 and CDR2 sequences are MNHNS and SASEGT. Deletions cut 4 bases from V and 7 bases from J, with 19 bases between. The CDR3 sequence is 16 residues long.

This clone occurred once. This chain links TRBV27 with TRBJ2-5, with D possibly matching TRBD2 (5 bases). The DNA matches TRBJ2-7 better at its end, which makes the J call doubtful. The CDR3 is 14 amino acids. Germline V gene sequence: CDR1 MNHEY, CDR2 SMNVEV (reference sequence). The CDR3 spells CASSRTYSANEQYF. Here the CDR3 DNA reads TGTGCCAGCAGTCGGACTTATAGTGCCAACGAGCAGTACTTC.

The rearrangement uses TRBV7-6 and TRBJ2-5; 7 bases are a match to TRBD2. Germline CDR1 SGHVS, CDR2 FNYEAQ. This CDR3 is 12 amino acids long. Trimming cost V 1 base and J 7 bases; bases outside gene matches: 0. This chain's CDR3 is CASSLGGGTQYF. In DNA form, the CDR3 reads TGTGCCAGCAGCTTAGGGGGGGGGACCCAGTACTTC.

The chain joins TRBV7-9 to TRBJ2-3; possible D gene TRBD1, 5 bases. The CDR3 runs to 14 residues. Germline V lookup: CDR1 SEHNR, CDR2 FQNEAQ (reference sequence). The V end was cut by 8 bases, the J end by 1 base, with 13 bases between. The CDR3 region has the DNA TGTGCCAGCGCTAAGGGGTTGGGCACAGATACGCAGTATTTT. Translating gives CASAKGLGTDTQYF.

The rearrangement links TRBV18 to TRBJ1-2, with D possibly TRBD1 on 5 matching bases. The germline CDR1 and CDR2 sequences are KGHSH and LQKENI. V lost 3 bases and J 5 bases, leaving 7 bases between the germline ends. The CDR3 loop spans 12 amino acids. The DNA for the CDR3 is TGTGCCAGCTCACCGGAGGGGTATGGCTACACCTTC. This codes for CASSPEGYGYTF.

J is TRBJ1-2 and V is TRBV2, with D possibly TRBD1 on 6 matching bases. Per the germline V gene, CDR1 is SNHLY and CDR2 is FYNNEI. The CDR3 has 12 amino acids. The CDR3 region is CATKRGAGGYTF. The CDR3 DNA reads TGTGCTACCAAACGGGGGGCAGGTGGCTACACCTTC.